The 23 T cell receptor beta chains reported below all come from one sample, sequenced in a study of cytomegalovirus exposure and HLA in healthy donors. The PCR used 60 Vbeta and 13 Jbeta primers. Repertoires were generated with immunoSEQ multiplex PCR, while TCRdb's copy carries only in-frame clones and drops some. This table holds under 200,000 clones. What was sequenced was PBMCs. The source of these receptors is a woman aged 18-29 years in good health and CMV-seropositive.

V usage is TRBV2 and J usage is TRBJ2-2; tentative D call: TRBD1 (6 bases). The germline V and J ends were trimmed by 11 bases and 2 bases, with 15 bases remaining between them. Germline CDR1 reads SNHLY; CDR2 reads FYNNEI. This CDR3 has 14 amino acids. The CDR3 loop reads CAGRSGTNTGELFF. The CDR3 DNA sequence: TGTGCCGGACGATCCGGGACAAACACCGGGGAGCTGTTTTTT.

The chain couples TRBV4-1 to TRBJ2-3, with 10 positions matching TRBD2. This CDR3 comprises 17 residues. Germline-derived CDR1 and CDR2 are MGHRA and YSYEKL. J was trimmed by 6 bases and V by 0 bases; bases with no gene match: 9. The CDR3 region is CASSQDRGTSVGDTQYF. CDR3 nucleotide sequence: TGCGCCAGCAGCCAAGATAGAGGGACTAGCGTCGGGGATACGCAGTATTTT.

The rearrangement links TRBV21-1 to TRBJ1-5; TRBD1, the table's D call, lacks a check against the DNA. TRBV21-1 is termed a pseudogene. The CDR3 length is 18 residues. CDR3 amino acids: CASSFEGDREPSNQPQHF. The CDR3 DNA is TGTGCCAGCAGCTTCGAGGGGGACAGGGAGCCTTCCAATCAGCCCCAGCATTTT.

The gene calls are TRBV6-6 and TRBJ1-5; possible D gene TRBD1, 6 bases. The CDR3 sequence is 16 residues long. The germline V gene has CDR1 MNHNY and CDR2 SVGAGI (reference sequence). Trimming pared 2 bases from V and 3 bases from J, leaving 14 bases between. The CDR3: CASSYPGGGNNQPQHF. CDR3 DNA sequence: TGTGCCAGCAGTTACCCGGGGGGCGGTAACAATCAGCCCCAGCATTTT.

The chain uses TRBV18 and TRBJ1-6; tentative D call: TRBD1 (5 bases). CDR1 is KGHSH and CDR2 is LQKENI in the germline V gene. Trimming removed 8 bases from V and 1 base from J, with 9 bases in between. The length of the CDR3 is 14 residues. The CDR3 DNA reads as TGTGCCAGCCAGCAGGGTTCCTATAATTCACCCCTCCACTTT. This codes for CASQQGSYNSPLHF. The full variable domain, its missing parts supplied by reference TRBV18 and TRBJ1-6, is NAGVMQNPRHLVRRRGQEARLRCSPMKGHSHVYWYRQLPEEGLKFMVYLQKENIIDESGMPKERFSAEFPKEGPSILRIQQVVRGDSAAYFCASQQGSYNSPLHFGNGTRLTVT.

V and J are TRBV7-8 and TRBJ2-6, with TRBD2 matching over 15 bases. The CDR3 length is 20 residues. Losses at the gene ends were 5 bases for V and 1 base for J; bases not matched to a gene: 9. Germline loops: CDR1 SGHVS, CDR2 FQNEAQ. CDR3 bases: TGTGCCAGCAGCCCCTATAGGACTAGCGGGAGGGCGTCTGGGGCCAACGTCCTGACTTTC. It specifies CASSPYRTSGRASGANVLTF.

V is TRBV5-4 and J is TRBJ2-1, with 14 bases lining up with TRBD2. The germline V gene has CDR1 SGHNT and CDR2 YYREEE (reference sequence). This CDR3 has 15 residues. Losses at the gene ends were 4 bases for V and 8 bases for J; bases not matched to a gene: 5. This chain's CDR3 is CASSQGLAGGDEQFF. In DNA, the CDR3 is TGTGCCAGCAGCCAAGGACTAGCGGGGGGAGATGAGCAGTTCTTC.

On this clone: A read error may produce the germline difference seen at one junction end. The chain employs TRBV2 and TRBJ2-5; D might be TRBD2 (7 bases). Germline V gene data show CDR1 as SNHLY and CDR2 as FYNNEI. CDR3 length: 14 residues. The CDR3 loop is CASSASRGQGTQYF. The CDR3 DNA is TGTGCCAGCTCAGCTTCGCGGGGGCAAGGGACCCAGTACTTC.

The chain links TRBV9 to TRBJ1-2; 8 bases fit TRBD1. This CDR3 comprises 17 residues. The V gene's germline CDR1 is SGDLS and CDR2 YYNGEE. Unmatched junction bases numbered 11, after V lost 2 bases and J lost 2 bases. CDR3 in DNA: TGTGCCAGCAGCGTTGCGGCAGGGGGCTTAGGGAACTATGGCTACACCTTC. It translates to CASSVAAGGLGNYGYTF.

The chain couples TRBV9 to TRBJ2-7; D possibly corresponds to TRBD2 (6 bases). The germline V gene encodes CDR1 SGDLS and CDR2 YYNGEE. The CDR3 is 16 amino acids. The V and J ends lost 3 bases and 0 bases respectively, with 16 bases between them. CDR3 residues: CASSGGGQDHSYEQYF. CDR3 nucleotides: TGTGCCAGCAGCGGCGGAGGGCAGGACCACTCCTACGAGCAGTACTTC. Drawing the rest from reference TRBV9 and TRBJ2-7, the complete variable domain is DSGVTQTPKHLITATGQRVTLRCSPRSGDLSVYWYQQSLDQGLQFLIQYYNGEERAKGNILERFSAQQFPDLHSELNLSSLELGDSALYFCASSGGGQDHSYEQYFGPGTRLTVT.

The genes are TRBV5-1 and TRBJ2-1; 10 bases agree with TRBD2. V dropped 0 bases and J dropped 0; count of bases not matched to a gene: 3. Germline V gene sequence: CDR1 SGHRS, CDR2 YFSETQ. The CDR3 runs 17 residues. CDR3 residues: CASSLGTSGASYNEQFF. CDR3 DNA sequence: TGCGCCAGCAGCTTGGGCACTAGCGGGGCCTCCTACAATGAGCAGTTCTTC.

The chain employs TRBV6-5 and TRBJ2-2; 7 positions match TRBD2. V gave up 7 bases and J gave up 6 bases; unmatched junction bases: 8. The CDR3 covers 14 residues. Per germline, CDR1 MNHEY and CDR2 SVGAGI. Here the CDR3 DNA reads TGTGCCAGCATCTCACGGGGGGACGCCGGGGAGCTGTTTTTT. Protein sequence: CASISRGDAGELFF.

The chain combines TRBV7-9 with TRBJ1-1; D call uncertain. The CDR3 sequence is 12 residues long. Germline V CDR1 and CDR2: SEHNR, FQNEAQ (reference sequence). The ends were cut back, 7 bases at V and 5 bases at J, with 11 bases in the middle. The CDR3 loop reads CASTLPVTEAFF. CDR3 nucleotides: TGTGCCAGCACCCTCCCAGTAACTGAAGCTTTCTTT.

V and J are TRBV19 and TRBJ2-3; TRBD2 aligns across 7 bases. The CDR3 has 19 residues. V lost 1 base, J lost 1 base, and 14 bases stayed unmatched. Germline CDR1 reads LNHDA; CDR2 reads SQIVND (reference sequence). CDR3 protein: CASSIGRGSEGYRTDTQYF. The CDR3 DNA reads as TGTGCCAGTAGTATAGGTCGCGGGAGTGAGGGTTACCGCACAGATACGCAGTATTTT.

CDR3: CAGATTAANYGYTF. The CDR3 nucleotides are TGTGCCGGGGCCACGACGGCGGCTAACTATGGCTACACCTTC. The gene calls are TRBV6-1 and TRBJ1-2; possibly TRBD1 for D (5 bases). The CDR3 is 14 amino acids. Trimming removed 11 bases at V and 0 bases at J, with 16 bases between. CDR1 is MNHNS and CDR2 is SASEGT in the germline V gene.

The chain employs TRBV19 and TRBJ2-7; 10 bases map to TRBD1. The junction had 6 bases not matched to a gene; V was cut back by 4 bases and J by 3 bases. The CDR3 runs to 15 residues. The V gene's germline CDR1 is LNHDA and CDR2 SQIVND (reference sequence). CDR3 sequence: CASSTNRDRGYEQYF. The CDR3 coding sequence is TGTGCCAGTAGTACAAACCGGGACAGGGGCTACGAGCAGTACTTC.

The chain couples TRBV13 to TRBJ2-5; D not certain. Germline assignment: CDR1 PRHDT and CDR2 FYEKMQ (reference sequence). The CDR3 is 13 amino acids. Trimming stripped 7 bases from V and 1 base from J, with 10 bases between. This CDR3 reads CASTAMPQETQYF. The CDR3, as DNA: TGTGCCAGCACCGCTATGCCCCAAGAGACCCAGTACTTC.

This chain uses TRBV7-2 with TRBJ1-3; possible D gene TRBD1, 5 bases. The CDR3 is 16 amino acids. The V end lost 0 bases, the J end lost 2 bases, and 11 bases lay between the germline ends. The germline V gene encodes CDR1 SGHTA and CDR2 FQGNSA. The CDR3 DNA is TGTGCCAGCAGCTTAGCTCAGCCGGGGGCTGGAAACACCATATATTTT. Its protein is CASSLAQPGAGNTIYF. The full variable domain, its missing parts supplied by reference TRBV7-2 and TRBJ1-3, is GAGVSQSPSNKVTEKGKDVELRCDPISGHTALYWYRQSLGQGLEFLIYFQGNSAPDKSGLPSDRFSAERTGGSVSTLTIQRTQQEDSAVYLCASSLAQPGAGNTIYFGEGSWLTVV.

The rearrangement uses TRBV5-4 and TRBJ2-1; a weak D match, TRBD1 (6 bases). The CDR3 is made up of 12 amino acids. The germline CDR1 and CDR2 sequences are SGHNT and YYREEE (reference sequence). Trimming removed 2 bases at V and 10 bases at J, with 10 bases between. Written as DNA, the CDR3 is TGTGCCAGCAGCTTTCCCCAGGGGGAGCAGTTCTTC. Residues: CASSFPQGEQFF. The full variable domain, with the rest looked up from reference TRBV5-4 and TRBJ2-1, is ETGVTQSPTHLIKTRGQQVTLRCSSQSGHNTVSWYQQALGQGPQFIFQYYREEENGRGNFPPRFSGLQFPNYSSELNVNALELDDSALYLCASSFPQGEQFFGPGTRLTVL.

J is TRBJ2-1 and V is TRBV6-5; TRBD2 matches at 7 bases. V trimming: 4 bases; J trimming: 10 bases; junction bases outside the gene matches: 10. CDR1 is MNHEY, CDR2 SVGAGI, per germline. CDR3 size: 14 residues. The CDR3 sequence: CASSFEPGGSEQFF. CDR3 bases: TGTGCCAGCAGTTTCGAACCCGGGGGGAGCGAGCAGTTCTTC.

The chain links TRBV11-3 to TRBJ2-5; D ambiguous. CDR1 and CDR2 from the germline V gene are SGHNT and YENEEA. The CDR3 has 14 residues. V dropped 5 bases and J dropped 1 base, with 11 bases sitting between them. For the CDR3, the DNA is TGTGCCAGCAGCCGCCAGACTTCCCAAGAGACCCAGTACTTC. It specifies CASSRQTSQETQYF.

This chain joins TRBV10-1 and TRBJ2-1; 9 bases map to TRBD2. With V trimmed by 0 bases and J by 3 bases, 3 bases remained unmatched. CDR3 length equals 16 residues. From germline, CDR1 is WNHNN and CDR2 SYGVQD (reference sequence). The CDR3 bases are TGCGCCAGCAGTGAGTCGTCACTAGCGGGCTACAATGAGCAGTTCTTC. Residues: CASSESSLAGYNEQFF.

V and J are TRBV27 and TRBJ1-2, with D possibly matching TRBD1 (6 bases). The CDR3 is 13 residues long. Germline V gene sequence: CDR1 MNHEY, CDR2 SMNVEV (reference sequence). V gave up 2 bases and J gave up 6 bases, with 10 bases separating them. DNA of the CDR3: TGTGCCAGCAGTTTAAGGGGGAGCGATGGCTACACCTTC. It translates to CASSLRGSDGYTF.